The clone carrying this TCR beta chain was observed at least ten times. Its matching antigen is unknown. This entry comes from a study of identical twins. Findings and caveats of the study: Memory repertoires lacked the insertion deficit that abundant cord blood beta clonotypes showed. Alpha sequences that were out-of-frame and twin-shared showed an excess of low generation probability.

TCRdb reprocessed the 5' RACE reads via MiXCR and lists one record per CDR3 protein. The sample lists hundreds of thousands of distinct CDR3 sequences, 8.6% occurring once. This sample also appeared in a second study, on yellow fever vaccine responses in identical twins.

This receptor was identified in a woman younger than 35 in good health. The sample was PBMCs.

CDR3: CASIDSGGSTEAFF. The CDR3 region has the DNA TGTGCCAGCATCGACTCAGGGGGTAGCACTGAAGCTTTCTTT. J is TRBJ1-1 and V is TRBV6-2 or TRBV6-3; 7 nucleotides agree with TRBD1. V trimming: 7 bases; J trimming: 4 bases; junction bases outside the gene matches: 9. This CDR3 is 14 amino acids long. The germline V gene encodes CDR1 MNHEY and CDR2 SVGEGT.